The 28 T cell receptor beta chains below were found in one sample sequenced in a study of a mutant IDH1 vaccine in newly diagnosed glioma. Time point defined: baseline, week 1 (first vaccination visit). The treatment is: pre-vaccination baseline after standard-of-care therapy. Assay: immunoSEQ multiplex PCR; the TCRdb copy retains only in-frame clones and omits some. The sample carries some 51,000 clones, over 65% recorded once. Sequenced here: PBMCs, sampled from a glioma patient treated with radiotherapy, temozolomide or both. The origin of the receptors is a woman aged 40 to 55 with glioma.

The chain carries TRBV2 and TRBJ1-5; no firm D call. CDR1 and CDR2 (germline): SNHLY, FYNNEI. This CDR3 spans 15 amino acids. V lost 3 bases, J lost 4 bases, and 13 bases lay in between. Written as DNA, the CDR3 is TGTGCCAGCAGTGATGGAACGGCAGTGAATCAGCCCCAGCATTTT. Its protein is CASSDGTAVNQPQHF. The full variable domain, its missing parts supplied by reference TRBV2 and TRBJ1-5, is EPEVTQTPSHQVTQMGQEVILRCVPISNHLYFYWYRQILGQKVEFLVSFYNNEISEKSEIFDDQFSVERPDGSNFTLKIRSTKLEDSAMYFCASSDGTAVNQPQHFGDGTRLSIL.

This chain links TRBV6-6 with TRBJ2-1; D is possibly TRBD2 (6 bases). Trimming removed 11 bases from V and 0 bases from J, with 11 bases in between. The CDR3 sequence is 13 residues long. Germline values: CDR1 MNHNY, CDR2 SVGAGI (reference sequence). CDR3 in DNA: TGTGCCGGACGGGGGAGCTCCTACAATGAGCAGTTCTTC. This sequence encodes CAGRGSSYNEQFF.

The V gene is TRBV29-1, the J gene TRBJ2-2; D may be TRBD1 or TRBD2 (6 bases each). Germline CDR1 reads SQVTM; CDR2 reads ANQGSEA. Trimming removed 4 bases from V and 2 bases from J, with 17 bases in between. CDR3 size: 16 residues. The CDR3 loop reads CSVALLPGANTGELFF. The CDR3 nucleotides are TGCAGCGTTGCATTACTCCCGGGGGCCAACACCGGGGAGCTGTTTTTT.

The CDR3 nucleotides are TGTGCCTGGAGTCACACAGGAAACATTCAGTACTTC. Translation gives CAWSHTGNIQYF. The chain carries TRBV30 and TRBJ2-4; tentatively, D is TRBD1 (5 bases). CDR1 is GTSNPN and CDR2 is SVGIG in the germline V gene (reference sequence). Trimming shortened V by 2 bases and J by 6 bases, and 8 bases separated the two germline ends. The CDR3 covers 12 residues.

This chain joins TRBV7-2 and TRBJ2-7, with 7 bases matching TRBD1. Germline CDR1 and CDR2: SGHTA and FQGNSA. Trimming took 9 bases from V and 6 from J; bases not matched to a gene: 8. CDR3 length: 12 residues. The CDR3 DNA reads TGTGCCAGTCAACAGGGGATTCGCGAGCAGTACTTC. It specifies CASQQGIREQYF.

The CDR3 coding sequence is TGTGCCAGCAGCTCCGGAGACCCCTATGGCTACACCTTC. The encoded protein is CASSSGDPYGYTF. The J gene is TRBJ1-2, the V gene TRBV7-9; no definite D call. The CDR3 spans 13 residues. The V end lost 4 bases, the J end lost 4 bases, and 10 bases lay between the germline ends. Germline CDR1 SEHNR, CDR2 FQNEAQ (reference sequence).

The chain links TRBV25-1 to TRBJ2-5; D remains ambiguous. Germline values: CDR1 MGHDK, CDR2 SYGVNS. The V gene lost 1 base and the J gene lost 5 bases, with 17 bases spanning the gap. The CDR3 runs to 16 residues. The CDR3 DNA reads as TGTGCCAGCAGTGAATCCCCGAGAGCCGAGGTGGAGACCCAGTACTTC. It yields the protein CASSESPRAEVETQYF.

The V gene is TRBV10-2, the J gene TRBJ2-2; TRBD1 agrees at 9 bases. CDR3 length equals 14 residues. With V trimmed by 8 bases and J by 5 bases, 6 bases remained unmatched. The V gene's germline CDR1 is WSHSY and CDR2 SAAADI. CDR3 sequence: CASSGQGRTGELFF. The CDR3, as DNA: TGCGCCAGCTCGGGACAGGGACGGACCGGGGAGCTGTTTTTT.

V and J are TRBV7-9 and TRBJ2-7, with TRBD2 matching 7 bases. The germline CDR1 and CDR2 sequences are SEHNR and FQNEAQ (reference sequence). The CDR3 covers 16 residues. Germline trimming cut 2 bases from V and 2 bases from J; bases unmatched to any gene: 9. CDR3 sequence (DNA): TGTGCCAGCAGCTTATGGGGAGGGTCCCAGGCCTACGAGCAGTACTTC. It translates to CASSLWGGSQAYEQYF.

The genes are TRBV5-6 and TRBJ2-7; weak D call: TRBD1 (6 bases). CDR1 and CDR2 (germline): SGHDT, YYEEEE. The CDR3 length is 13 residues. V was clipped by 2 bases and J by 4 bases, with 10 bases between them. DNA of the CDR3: TGTGCCAGCAGCTTCCAGGGGACATACGAGCAGTACTTC. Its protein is CASSFQGTYEQYF. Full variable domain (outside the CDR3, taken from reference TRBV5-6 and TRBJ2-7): DAGVTQSPTHLIKTRGQQVTLRCSPKSGHDTVSWYQQALGQGPQFIFQYYEEEERQRGNFPDRFSGHQFPNYSSELNVNALLLGDSALYLCASSFQGTYEQYFGPGTRLTVT.

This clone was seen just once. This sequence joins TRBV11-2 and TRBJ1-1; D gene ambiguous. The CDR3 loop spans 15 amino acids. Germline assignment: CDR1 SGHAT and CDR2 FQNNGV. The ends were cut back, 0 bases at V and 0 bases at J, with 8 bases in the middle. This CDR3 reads CASSLEELMNTEAFF. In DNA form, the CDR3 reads TGTGCCAGCAGCTTAGAGGAACTTATGAACACTGAAGCTTTCTTT.

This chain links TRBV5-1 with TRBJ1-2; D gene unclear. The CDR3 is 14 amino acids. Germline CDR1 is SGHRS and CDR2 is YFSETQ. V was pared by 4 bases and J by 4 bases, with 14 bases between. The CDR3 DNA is TGCGCCAGCAGCCAGGACGGTCGGGCCTATGGCTACACCTTC. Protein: CASSQDGRAYGYTF. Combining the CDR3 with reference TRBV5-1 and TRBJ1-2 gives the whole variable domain KAGVTQTPRYLIKTRGQQVTLSCSPISGHRSVSWYQQTPGQGLQFLFEYFSETQRNKGNFPGRFSGRQFSNSRSEMNVSTLELGDSALYLCASSQDGRAYGYTFGSGTRLTVV.

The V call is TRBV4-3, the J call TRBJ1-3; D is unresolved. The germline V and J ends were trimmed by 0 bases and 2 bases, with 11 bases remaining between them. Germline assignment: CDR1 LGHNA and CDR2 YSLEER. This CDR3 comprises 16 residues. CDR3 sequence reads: CASSQDRVDAGNTIYF. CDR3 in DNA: TGCGCCAGCAGCCAAGATAGGGTTGACGCTGGAAACACCATATATTTT.

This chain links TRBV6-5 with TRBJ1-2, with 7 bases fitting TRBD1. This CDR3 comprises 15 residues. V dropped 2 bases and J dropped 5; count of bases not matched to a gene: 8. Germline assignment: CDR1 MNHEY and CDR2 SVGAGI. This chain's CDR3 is CASSYGQGVTYGYTF. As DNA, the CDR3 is TGTGCCAGCAGTTACGGCCAGGGGGTTACTTATGGCTACACCTTC.

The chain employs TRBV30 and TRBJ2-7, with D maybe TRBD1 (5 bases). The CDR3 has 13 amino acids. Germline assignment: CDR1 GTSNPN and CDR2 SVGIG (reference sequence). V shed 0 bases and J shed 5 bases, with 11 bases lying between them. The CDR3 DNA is TGTGCCTGGAGTGTTAGAAGGGGCCACGAGCAGTACTTC. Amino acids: CAWSVRRGHEQYF. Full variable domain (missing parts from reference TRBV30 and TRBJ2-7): SQTIHQWPATLVQPVGSPLSLECTVEGTSNPNLYWYRQAAGRGLQLLFYSVGIGQISSEVPQNLSASRPQDRQFILSSKKLLLSDSGFYLCAWSVRRGHEQYFGPGTRLTVT.

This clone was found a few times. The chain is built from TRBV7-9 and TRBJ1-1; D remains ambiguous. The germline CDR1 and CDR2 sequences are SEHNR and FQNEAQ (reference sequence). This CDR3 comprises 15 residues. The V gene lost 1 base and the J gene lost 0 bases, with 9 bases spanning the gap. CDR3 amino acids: CASSLVPRLNTEAFF. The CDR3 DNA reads TGTGCCAGCAGCTTAGTTCCCAGACTGAACACTGAAGCTTTCTTT. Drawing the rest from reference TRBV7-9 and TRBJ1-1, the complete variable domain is DTGVSQNPRHKITKRGQNVTFRCDPISEHNRLYWYRQTLGQGPEFLTYFQNEAQLEKSRLLSDRFSAERPKGSFSTLEIQRTEQGDSAMYLCASSLVPRLNTEAFFGQGTRLTVV.

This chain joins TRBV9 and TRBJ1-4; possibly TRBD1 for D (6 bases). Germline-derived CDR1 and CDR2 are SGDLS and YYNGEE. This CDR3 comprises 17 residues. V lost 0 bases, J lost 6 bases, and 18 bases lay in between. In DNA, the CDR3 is TGTGCCAGCAGCGTAGAGGTTGATGGGGGGCGCGATGAAAAACTGTTTTTT. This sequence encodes CASSVEVDGGRDEKLFF.

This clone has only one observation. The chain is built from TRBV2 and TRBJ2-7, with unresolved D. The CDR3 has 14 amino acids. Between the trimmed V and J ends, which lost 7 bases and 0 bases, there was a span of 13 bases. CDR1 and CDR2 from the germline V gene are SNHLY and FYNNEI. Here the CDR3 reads CASIPGPSSYEQYF. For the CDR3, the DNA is TGTGCCAGCATCCCAGGCCCCTCCTCCTACGAGCAGTACTTC.

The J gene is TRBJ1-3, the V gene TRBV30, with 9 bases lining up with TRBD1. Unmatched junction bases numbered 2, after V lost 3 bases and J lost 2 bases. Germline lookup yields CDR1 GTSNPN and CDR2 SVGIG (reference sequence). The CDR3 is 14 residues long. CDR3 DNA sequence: TGTGCCTGGAGCAGGACAGGGGCTGGAAACACCATATATTTT. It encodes CAWSRTGAGNTIYF. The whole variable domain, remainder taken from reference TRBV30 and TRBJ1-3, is SQTIHQWPATLVQPVGSPLSLECTVEGTSNPNLYWYRQAAGRGLQLLFYSVGIGQISSEVPQNLSASRPQDRQFILSSKKLLLSDSGFYLCAWSRTGAGNTIYFGEGSWLTVV.

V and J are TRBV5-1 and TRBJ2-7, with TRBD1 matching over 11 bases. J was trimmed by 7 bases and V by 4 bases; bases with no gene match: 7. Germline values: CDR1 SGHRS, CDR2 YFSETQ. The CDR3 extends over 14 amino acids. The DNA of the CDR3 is TGCGCCAGCAGCCCGGGACAGGGGGGATTAGAGCAGTACTTC. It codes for CASSPGQGGLEQYF.

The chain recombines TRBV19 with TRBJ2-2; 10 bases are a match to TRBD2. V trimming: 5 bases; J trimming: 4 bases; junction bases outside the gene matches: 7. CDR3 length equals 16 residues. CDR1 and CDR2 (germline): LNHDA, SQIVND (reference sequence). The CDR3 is CASSLLAGGITGELFF. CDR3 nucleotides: TGTGCCAGTAGTCTCTTAGCGGGGGGCATCACCGGGGAGCTGTTTTTT.

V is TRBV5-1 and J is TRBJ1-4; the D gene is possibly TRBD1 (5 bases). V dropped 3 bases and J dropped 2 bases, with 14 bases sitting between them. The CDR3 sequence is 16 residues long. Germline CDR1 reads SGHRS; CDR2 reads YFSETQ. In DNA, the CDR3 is TGCGCCAGCAGCTCTCCCCAGGGAACGACTAATGAAAAACTGTTTTTT. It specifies CASSSPQGTTNEKLFF.

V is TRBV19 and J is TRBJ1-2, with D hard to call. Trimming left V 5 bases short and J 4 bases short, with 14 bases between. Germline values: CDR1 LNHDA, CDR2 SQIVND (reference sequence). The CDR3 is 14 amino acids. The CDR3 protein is CASSVYPPFYGYTF. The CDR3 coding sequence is TGTGCCAGTAGTGTATACCCTCCTTTCTATGGCTACACCTTC.

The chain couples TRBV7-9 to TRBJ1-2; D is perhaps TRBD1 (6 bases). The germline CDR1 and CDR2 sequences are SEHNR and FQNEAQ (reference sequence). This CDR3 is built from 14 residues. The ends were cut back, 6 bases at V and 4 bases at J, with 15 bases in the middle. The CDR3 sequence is CASRPEGGGYGYTF. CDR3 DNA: TGTGCCAGCAGACCTGAGGGGGGCGGCTATGGCTACACCTTC.

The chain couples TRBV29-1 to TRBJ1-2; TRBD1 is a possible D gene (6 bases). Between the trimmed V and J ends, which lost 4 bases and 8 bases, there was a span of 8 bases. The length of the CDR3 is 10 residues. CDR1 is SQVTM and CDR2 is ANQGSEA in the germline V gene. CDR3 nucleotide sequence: TGCAGCGTTGCAGGGGAAGGCTACACCTTC. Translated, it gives CSVAGEGYTF.

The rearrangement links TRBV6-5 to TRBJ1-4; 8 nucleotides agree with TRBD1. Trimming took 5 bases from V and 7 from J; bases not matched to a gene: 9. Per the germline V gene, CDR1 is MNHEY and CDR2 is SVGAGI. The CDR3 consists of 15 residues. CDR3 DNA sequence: TGTGCCAGCAGTGGCGGACAGGGATACTCTGAAAAACTGTTTTTT. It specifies CASSGGQGYSEKLFF.

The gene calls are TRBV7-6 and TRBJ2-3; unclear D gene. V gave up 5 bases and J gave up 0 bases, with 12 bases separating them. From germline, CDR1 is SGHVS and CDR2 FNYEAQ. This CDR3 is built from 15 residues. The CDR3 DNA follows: TGTGCCAGCAGCCTCCTCCAGACTAGCACAGATACGCAGTATTTT. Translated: CASSLLQTSTDTQYF.

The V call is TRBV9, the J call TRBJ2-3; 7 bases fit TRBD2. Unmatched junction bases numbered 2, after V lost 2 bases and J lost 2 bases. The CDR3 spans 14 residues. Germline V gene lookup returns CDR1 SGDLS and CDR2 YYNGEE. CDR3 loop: CASSVSGATDTQYF. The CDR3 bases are TGTGCCAGCAGCGTCAGCGGGGCCACAGATACGCAGTATTTT.